This record looks at one TCR beta chain sequence and its context. This clonotype was seen ten or more times. Its antigen is still unknown. No qualities accompany the bases; no much larger clone lies one base away. The sample originates from a study of breast tumors, draining lymph nodes, adjacent tissues (dated by TCRdb to about 2016). Study-level background: Breast cancer patients provided tumor, adjacent nontumor tissue and axillary lymph nodes, and the study compared the TCR beta repertoires across these three sources. In human breast cancer, the study set out to evaluate how tumor, surrounding tissue and draining lymph node repertoires relate to one another and whether T cells may move between these sites. The full study reports these points: Rather than being directly demonstrated, the conclusion that tumor T cells originate in lymph nodes was presented as consistent with a hypothesis. The similarity between tumor and nontumor tissue repertoires was significantly greater in luminal-like breast cancer than in basal-like breast cancer. Tumors showed preferential V and J gene usage, and their T-cell repertoire diversity fell below that of lymph nodes yet above that of nontumor tissue. The data were judged consistent with most tumor T cells deriving from the lymph node and then expanding within tumor tissue.

Sequencing took place on an Illumina HiSeq 2000. Multiplex PCR amplification was used to generate the TCR beta chain libraries. The amplified TCR beta chain products were analyzed by high-throughput sequencing. TCRdb took the public reads, trimmed them with fastp at Q25, ran MiXCR for clone calling and kept in-frame beta chains. Each entry is one CDR3 protein sequence, shown with its most common DNA and genes. The sample records some 85,000 distinct CDR3 sequences, around 28% of which are singletons. Around 8.1% of the sample belongs to the ten largest clones. Lymph node samples came from the axillary draining lymph nodes of breast cancer patients. V lost 3 bases and J lost 5 bases; the stretch between them is 10 bases long. The CDR3 starts with the cysteine, ends with the phenylalanine, and has 13 residues. Only CDR3 DNA remains: 39 bases, in frame from the first base. CDR1 and CDR2, per the germline V gene, are SGHTA and FQGNSA.

Sequencing input: axillary lymph node tissue. This receptor was obtained from a female donor with breast cancer. Some clones in this sample may be carry-over from other donors' samples. Recombination linked TRBV7-2 to TRBJ2-5; the D call is tentative, TRBD1 or TRBD2, as each matches 5 bases. This receptor has the CDR3 CASSFGREETQYF. The sequence in DNA is TGTGCCAGCAGCTTTGGCAGGGAGGAGACCCAGTACTTC. With the rest looked up from the reference TRBV7-2 and TRBJ2-5 genes rather than sequenced, the full variable domain is GAGVSQSPSNKVTEKGKDVELRCDPISGHTALYWYRQSLGQGLEFLIYFQGNSAPDKSGLPSDRFSAERTGGSVSTLTIQRTQQEDSAVYLCASSFGREETQYFGPGTRLLVL.